Here is one T cell receptor beta chain with its context. The entry originates in a study of control samples from healthy donors and cancer patients. Libraries were prepared by immunoSEQ multiplex PCR; TCRdb keeps only in-frame clonotypes and omits some of them. The sample has 100,000 to 150,000 clones, over 75% seen once. V was cut by 1 base and J by 0 bases, with 6 bases left in between. The CDR3 is made up of 14 amino acids. Germline CDR1 and CDR2: MNHNS and SASEGT. The sample comprised blood. The TCR was taken from a man in his late teens or twenties in good health. This chain connects TRBV6-1 to TRBJ1-2; D perhaps matches TRBD1 (5 bases). The CDR3 sequence is CASSEGGPNYGYTF. CDR3 nucleotide sequence: TGTGCCAGCAGTGAAGGGGGCCCTAACTATGGCTACACCTTC.